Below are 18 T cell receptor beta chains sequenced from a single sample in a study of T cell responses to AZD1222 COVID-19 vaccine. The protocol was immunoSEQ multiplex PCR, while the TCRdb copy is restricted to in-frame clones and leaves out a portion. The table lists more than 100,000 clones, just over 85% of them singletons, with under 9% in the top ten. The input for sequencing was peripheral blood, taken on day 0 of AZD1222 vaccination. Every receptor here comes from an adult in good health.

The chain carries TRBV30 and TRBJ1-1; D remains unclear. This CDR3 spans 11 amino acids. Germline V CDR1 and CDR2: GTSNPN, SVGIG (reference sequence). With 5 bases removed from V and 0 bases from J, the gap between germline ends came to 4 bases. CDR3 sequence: CAWGMNTEAFF. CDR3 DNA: TGTGCCTGGGGAATGAACACTGAAGCTTTCTTT.

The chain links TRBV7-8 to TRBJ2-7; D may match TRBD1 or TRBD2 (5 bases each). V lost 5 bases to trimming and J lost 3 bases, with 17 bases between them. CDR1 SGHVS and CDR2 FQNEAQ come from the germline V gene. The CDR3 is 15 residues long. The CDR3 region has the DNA TGTGCCAGCAGCCCACATGGGACCTTTAACTACGAGCAGTACTTC. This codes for CASSPHGTFNYEQYF.

CDR3 amino acids: CASSEARDRVNTEAFF. CDR3 in DNA: TGTGCCAGCAGTGAAGCCCGGGACAGGGTGAACACTGAAGCTTTCTTT. This chain joins TRBV6-1 and TRBJ1-1, with 9 bases matching TRBD1. The V and J ends lost 0 bases and 0 bases, in that order; junction bases with no gene match: 2. Germline V lookup: CDR1 MNHNS, CDR2 SASEGT. The CDR3 contains 16 residues.

This chain's CDR3 is CASSISTPPNEKLFF. The DNA of the CDR3 is TGTGCCAGCAGCATCTCGACACCACCTAATGAAAAACTGTTTTTT. The rearrangement uses TRBV5-4 and TRBJ1-4; D uncertain. In germline, CDR1 is SGHNT, CDR2 YYREEE (reference sequence). V was trimmed by 4 bases and J by 3 bases, leaving 13 bases between them. This CDR3 has 15 residues.

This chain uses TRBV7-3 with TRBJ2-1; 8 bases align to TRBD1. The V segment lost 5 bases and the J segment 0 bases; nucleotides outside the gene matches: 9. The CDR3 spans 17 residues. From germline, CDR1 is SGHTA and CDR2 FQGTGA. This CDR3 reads CASSPGPGGSSYNEQFF. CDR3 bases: TGTGCCAGCAGCCCCGGGCCAGGGGGCAGCTCCTACAATGAGCAGTTCTTC.

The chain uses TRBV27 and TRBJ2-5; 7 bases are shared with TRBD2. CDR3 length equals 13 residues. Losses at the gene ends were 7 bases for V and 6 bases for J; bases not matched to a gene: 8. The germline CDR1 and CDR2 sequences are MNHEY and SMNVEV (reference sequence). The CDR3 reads CASMGGSVKTQYF. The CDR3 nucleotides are TGTGCCAGCATGGGGGGGTCTGTGAAGACCCAGTACTTC.

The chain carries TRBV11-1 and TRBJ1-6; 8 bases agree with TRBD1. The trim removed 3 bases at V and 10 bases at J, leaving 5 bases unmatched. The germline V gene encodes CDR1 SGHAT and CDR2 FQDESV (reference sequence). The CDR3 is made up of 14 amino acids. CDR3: CASSLSTGGSPLHF. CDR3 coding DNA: TGTGCCAGCAGCTTGTCAACAGGGGGGTCACCCCTCCACTTT.

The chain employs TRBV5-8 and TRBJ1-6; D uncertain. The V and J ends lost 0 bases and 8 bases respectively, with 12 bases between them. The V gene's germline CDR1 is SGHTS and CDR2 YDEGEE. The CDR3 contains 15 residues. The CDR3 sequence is CASSLGLRSHSPLHF. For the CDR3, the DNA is TGTGCCAGCAGCTTGGGGCTCAGGAGCCATTCACCCCTCCACTTT.

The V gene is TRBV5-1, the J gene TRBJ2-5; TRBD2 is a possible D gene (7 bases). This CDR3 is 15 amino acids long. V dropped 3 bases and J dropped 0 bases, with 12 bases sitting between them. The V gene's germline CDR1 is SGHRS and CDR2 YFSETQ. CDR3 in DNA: TGCGCCAGCAGCTGGGGGCGGGGGTACCAAGAGACCCAGTACTTC. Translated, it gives CASSWGRGYQETQYF.

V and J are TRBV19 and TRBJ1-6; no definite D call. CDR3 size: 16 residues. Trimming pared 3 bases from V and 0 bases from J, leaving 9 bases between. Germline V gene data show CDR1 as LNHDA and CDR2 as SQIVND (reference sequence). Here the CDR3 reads CASSMMASSYNSPLHF. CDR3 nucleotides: TGTGCCAGTAGTATGATGGCGAGCTCCTATAATTCACCCCTCCACTTT.

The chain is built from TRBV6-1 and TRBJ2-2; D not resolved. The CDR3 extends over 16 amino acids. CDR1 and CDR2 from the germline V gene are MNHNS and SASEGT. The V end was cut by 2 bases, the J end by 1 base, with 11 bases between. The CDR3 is CASSEQPPLNTGELFF. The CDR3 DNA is TGTGCCAGCAGTGAACAACCACCGCTGAACACCGGGGAGCTGTTTTTT.

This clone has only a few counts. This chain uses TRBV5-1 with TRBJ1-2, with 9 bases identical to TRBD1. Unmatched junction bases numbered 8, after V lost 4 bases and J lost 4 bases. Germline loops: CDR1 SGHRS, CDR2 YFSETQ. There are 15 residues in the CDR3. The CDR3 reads CASSVGQGEVYGYTF. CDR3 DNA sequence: TGCGCCAGCAGCGTGGGACAGGGAGAGGTCTATGGCTACACCTTC.

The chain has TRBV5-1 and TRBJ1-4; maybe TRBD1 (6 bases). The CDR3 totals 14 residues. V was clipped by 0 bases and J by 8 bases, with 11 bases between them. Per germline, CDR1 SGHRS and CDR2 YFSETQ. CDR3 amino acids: CASSLVPGDEKLFF. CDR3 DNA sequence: TGCGCCAGCAGCTTGGTTCCAGGGGACGAAAAACTGTTTTTT. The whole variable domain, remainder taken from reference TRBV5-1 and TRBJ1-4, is KAGVTQTPRYLIKTRGQQVTLSCSPISGHRSVSWYQQTPGQGLQFLFEYFSETQRNKGNFPGRFSGRQFSNSRSEMNVSTLELGDSALYLCASSLVPGDEKLFFGSGTQLSVL.

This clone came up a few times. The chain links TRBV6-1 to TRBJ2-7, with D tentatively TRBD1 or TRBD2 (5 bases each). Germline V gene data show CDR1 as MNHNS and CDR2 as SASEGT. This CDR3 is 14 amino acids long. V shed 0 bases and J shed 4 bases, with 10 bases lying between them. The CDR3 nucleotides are TGTGCCAGCAGTGAAGCCGGGACGGAATACGAGCAGTACTTC. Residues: CASSEAGTEYEQYF.

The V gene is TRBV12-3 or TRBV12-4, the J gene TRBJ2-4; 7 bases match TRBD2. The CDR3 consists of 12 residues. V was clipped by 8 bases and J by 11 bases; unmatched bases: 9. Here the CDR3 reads CASGGDLSLQYF. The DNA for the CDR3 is TGTGCCAGCGGGGGGGATTTGTCCCTTCAGTACTTC.

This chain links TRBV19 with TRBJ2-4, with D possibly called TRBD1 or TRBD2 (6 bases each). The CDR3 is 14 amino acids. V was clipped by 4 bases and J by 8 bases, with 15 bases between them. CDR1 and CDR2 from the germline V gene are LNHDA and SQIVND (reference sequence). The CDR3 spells CASSRGGGRDIQYF. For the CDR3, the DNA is TGTGCCAGTAGTAGAGGAGGGGGGCGCGACATTCAGTACTTC.

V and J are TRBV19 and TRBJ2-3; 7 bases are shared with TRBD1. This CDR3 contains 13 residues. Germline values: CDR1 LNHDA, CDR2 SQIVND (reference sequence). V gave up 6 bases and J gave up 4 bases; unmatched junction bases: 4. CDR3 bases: TGTGCCAGTAGGACAGGGTCCGCAGATACGCAGTATTTT. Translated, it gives CASRTGSADTQYF.

The CDR3 loop reads CASSQATSGRGTDTQYF. The CDR3 DNA follows: TGCGCCAGCAGCCAAGCTACTAGCGGGAGAGGGACAGATACGCAGTATTTT. The rearrangement uses TRBV4-3 and TRBJ2-3; 11 nucleotides agree with TRBD2. Germline CDR1 is LGHNA and CDR2 is YSLEER. V lost 1 base and J lost 3; bases outside the gene matches: 6. The CDR3 loop spans 17 amino acids.